Given below is one T cell receptor beta chain in context. The V gene lost 4 bases and the J gene lost 2 bases, with 18 bases spanning the gap. Germline assignment: CDR1 SGHAT and CDR2 FQNNGV. The CDR3 length is 17 residues. These data originate in a study of blood T cell repertoires in COVID-19. About the research overall: Material from acute and convalescent COVID-19 was sourced from the United States, Italy and Spain.

Individuals aged about 18 to 90 years were recruited from approximately 22 US areas. Repertoires were generated with immunoSEQ multiplex PCR, while TCRdb's copy carries only in-frame clones and drops some. This sample has about 170,000 clones, with 80% to 90% found just once. V gene TRBV11-2 combines with J gene TRBJ1-3, with a weak D call TRBD1 (6 bases). The receptor's source is a woman aged 50 to 65 in a cohort exposed to, infected with or recovered from COVID-19 (not recorded which). Specimen: PBMCs or T cells enriched from blood (not recorded which). The chain's CDR3 is CASSSIYRAGAGNTIYF. For the CDR3, the DNA is TGTGCCAGCAGCTCGATCTACAGGGCCGGAGCTGGAAACACCATATATTTT.